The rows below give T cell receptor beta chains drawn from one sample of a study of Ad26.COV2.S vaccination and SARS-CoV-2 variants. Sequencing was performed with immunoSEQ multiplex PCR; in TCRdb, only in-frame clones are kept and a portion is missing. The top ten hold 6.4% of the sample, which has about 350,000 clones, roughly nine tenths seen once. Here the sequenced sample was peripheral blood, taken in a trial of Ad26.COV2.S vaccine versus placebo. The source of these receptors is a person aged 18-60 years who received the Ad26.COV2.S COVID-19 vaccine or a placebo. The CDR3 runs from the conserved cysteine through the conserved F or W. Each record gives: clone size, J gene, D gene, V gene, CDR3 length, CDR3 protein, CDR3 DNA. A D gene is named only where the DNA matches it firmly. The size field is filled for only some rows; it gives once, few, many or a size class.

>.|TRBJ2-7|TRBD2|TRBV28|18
CASSFGTLAEPVSYEQYF
TGTGCCAGCAGTTTTGGCACCCTAGCGGAACCGGTCTCCTACGAGCAGTACTTC
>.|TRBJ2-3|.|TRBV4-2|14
CASSQGGPTDTQYF
TGTGCCAGCAGCCAAGGGGGCCCCACAGATACGCAGTATTTT
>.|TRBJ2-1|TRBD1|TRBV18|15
CASSPGTGGYNEQFF
TGTGCCAGCTCACCGGGGACAGGGGGGTACAATGAGCAGTTCTTC
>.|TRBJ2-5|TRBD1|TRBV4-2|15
CASSQPDRGFETQYF
TGTGCCAGCAGCCAACCGGACAGGGGTTTTGAGACCCAGTACTTC
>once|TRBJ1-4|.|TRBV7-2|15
CASSPTGHPNEKLFF
TGTGCCAGCAGCCCGACGGGACACCCAAACGAAAAACTGTTTTTT
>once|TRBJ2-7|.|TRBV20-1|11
CSARETYEQYF
TGCAGTGCTAGGGAGACCTACGAGCAGTACTTC
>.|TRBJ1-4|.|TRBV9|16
CASSVANHSPGEKLFF
TGTGCCAGCAGCGTAGCCAATCATTCGCCGGGGGAAAAACTGTTTTTT
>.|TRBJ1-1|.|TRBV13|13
CASSLGASVEAFF
TGTGCCAGCAGCTTAGGAGCTTCGGTTGAAGCTTTCTTT
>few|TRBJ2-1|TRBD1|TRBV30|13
CAWSVGQGYEQFF
TGTGCCTGGAGTGTGGGACAGGGTTATGAGCAGTTCTTC
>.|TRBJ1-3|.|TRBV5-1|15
CASSLVGLKGNTIYF
TGCGCCAGCAGCTTGGTGGGGCTCAAGGGAAACACCATATATTTT
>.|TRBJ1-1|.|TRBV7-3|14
CASSLGTANTEAFF
TGTGCCAGCAGTCTGGGGACCGCTAACACTGAAGCTTTCTTT
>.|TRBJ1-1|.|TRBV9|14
CASSVEAARTEAFF
TGTGCCAGCAGCGTAGAGGCGGCCCGCACTGAAGCTTTCTTT
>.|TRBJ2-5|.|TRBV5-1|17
CASSLAGTSGNQETQYF
TGCGCCAGCAGCTTGGCCGGAACATCAGGGAACCAAGAGACCCAGTACTTC